Listed here are 29 T cell receptor beta chains from one sample, sequenced in a study of PD-L1 blockade in urothelial cancer. Clones were read by immunoSEQ multiplex PCR, and TCRdb kept only the in-frame ones, dropping some. The sample has around 100,000 clones; about 85% are singletons. The sequencing used PBMCs, collected around atezolizumab (anti-PD-L1) treatment. The receptors shown here come from a man between 50 and 59 years old with urothelial cancer.

The table lists this clone with a few counts. V is TRBV14 and J is TRBJ1-2; 9 positions match TRBD1. Germline-derived CDR1 and CDR2 are SGHDN and FVKESK. After removal of 3 bases from V and 8 bases from J, the junction contained 10 bases not matched to a gene. The CDR3 is 15 amino acids. The CDR3 loop is CASSHRLTGGGGYTF. The CDR3 nucleotides are TGTGCCAGCAGCCACCGTCTAACAGGGGGCGGGGGCTACACCTTC.

The V gene is TRBV6-1, the J gene TRBJ2-5; 13 nucleotides match TRBD2. In germline, CDR1 is MNHNS, CDR2 SASEGT. V was pared by 7 bases and J by 6 bases, with 8 bases of the junction left unmatched. The CDR3 spans 15 residues. CDR3 DNA sequence: TGTGCCAGCAACCCCGGGACTAGCGGGATACAGACCCAGTACTTC. Translated, it gives CASNPGTSGIQTQYF.

The chain uses TRBV21-1 and TRBJ2-1; the table's D call, TRBD2, was not checked against the DNA. TRBV21-1 is an annotated pseudogene. CDR3 length: 15 residues. CDR3 coding DNA: TGTGCCAGCAGCAAGGGGCGGGAGGTGGACAATGAGCAGTTCTTC. This translates into CASSKGREVDNEQFF.

CDR3 protein: CASSYSAGERPLHF. The CDR3 region has the DNA TGTGCCAGCAGTTACTCGGCGGGCGAGCGCCCCCTCCACTTT. The chain links TRBV6-5 to TRBJ1-6; D is ambiguous. Germline assignment: CDR1 MNHEY and CDR2 SVGAGI. This CDR3 has 14 amino acids. Trimming took 0 bases from V and 13 from J, leaving 13 bases between them.

V usage is TRBV5-1 and J usage is TRBJ2-7, with TRBD1 identical over 9 bases. CDR3 size: 15 residues. The germline gives CDR1 SGHRS, CDR2 YFSETQ. V shed 2 bases and J 4 bases; nucleotides not matched to a gene: 7. In DNA form, the CDR3 reads TGCGCCAGCAGCTTACCGGGACAGGGAAGGTACGAGCAGTACTTC. Amino acid sequence: CASSLPGQGRYEQYF.

This chain uses TRBV18 with TRBJ1-1, with D unresolved. V lost 1 base and J 0 bases, leaving 6 bases between the germline ends. The germline V gene has CDR1 KGHSH and CDR2 LQKENI. The CDR3 has 14 amino acids. CDR3 residues: CASSPRAVNTEAFF. CDR3 coding DNA: TGTGCCAGCTCACCACGCGCCGTGAACACTGAAGCTTTCTTT.

The chain couples TRBV18 to TRBJ1-5; no firm D call. With 5 bases removed from V and 0 bases from J, the gap between germline ends came to 11 bases. Germline CDR1 and CDR2: KGHSH and LQKENI. This CDR3 spans 15 amino acids. CDR3 sequence: CASSSSGYSNQPQHF. CDR3 nucleotide sequence: TGTGCCAGCTCATCCTCAGGTTATAGCAATCAGCCCCAGCATTTT.

This chain connects TRBV18 to TRBJ2-3; 16 positions match TRBD2. Germline CDR1 is KGHSH and CDR2 is LQKENI. The V gene end was trimmed by 1 base and the J gene end by 2 bases; junction bases not matched to a gene: 3. CDR3 length: 18 residues. CDR3 protein: CASSPQGLAGGSTDTQYF. CDR3 bases: TGTGCCAGCTCACCACAGGGACTAGCGGGAGGGTCCACAGATACGCAGTATTTT.

J is TRBJ2-1 and V is TRBV27, with TRBD2 matching 8 bases. The CDR3 is 14 amino acids. V trimming: 2 bases; J trimming: 7 bases; junction bases outside the gene matches: 4. Germline CDR1 MNHEY, CDR2 SMNVEV (reference sequence). The CDR3 spells CASSLAGGTNEQFF. As DNA, the CDR3 is TGTGCCAGCAGTTTAGCGGGAGGAACGAATGAGCAGTTCTTC.

The chain has TRBV7-9 and TRBJ1-1, with 11 bases that match TRBD1. V gave up 5 bases and J gave up 0 bases; unmatched junction bases: 5. This CDR3 is 16 amino acids long. CDR1 SEHNR and CDR2 FQNEAQ come from the germline V gene (reference sequence). The CDR3 region is CASSPGTGGMNTEAFF. In nucleotides, the CDR3 is TGTGCCAGCAGCCCCGGGACAGGGGGTATGAACACTGAAGCTTTCTTT.

J is TRBJ1-6 and V is TRBV18; TRBD1 agrees at 9 bases. Germline V gene sequence: CDR1 KGHSH, CDR2 LQKENI. There are 16 residues in the CDR3. V lost 6 bases, J lost 8 bases, and 11 bases stayed unmatched. CDR3 in DNA: TGTGCCAGCTCGGATTGGGACAGGGAAGTGCATTCACCCCTCCACTTT. Protein sequence: CASSDWDREVHSPLHF.

V is TRBV5-1 and J is TRBJ2-7; 7 positions match TRBD1. CDR1 SGHRS and CDR2 YFSETQ come from the germline V gene. CDR3 length: 16 amino acids. V gave up 4 bases and J gave up 2 bases; unmatched junction bases: 12. The CDR3 is CASSATVPRGTYEQYF. In DNA form, the CDR3 reads TGCGCCAGCAGCGCAACGGTTCCCAGGGGGACCTACGAGCAGTACTTC.

The CDR3 sequence: CASSFTVNYGYTF. The CDR3 DNA is TGTGCCAGCAGCTTCACAGTCAACTATGGCTACACCTTC. The J gene is TRBJ1-2, the V gene TRBV7-2; D not certain. The CDR3 sequence is 13 residues long. The germline V gene encodes CDR1 SGHTA and CDR2 FQGNSA. The ends were cut back, 3 bases at V and 2 bases at J, with 7 bases in the middle.

Concerning this clone: Other DNA variants within this sample encode the same CDR3. This rearrangement joins TRBV5-1 to TRBJ2-7; D gene uncertain. Germline V lookup: CDR1 SGHRS, CDR2 YFSETQ. There are 13 residues in the CDR3. Trimming removed 2 bases from V and 0 bases from J, with 6 bases in between. The CDR3 bases are TGCGCCAGCAGCTTAGGAGCCTCCTACGAGCAGTACTTC. Encoded protein: CASSLGASYEQYF.

A word on this clone: At one end, the junction sequence differs from germline, possibly due to a read error. The gene calls are TRBV7-7 and TRBJ2-1, with 11 bases aligning to TRBD2. Germline V gene lookup returns CDR1 SSHAT and CDR2 FNYEAQ (reference sequence). This CDR3 region has 15 residues. This CDR3 reads CASSVAGGQGGEQFF. The CDR3, as DNA: TGTGCTAGCAGCGTAGCGGGAGGGCAGGGTGGTGAGCAGTTCTTC.

This chain joins TRBV6-1 and TRBJ2-6, with D tentatively TRBD1 (5 bases). The germline V gene encodes CDR1 MNHNS and CDR2 SASEGT. The germline V and J ends were trimmed by 2 bases and 4 bases, with 18 bases remaining between them. This CDR3 is 18 amino acids long. The CDR3 spells CASSESRTTKTGANVLTF. CDR3 bases: TGTGCCAGCAGTGAATCCCGGACAACCAAAACCGGGGCCAACGTCCTGACTTTC.

V is TRBV5-1 and J is TRBJ2-2; 7 bases line up with TRBD2. Trimming at V came to 3 bases and at J to 3 bases, leaving 5 bases not matched to a gene. This CDR3 region has 15 residues. Germline V gives CDR1 SGHRS, CDR2 YFSETQ. CDR3 bases: TGCGCCAGCAGCTACATAGCGGGCCACACCGGGGAGCTGTTTTTT. This sequence encodes CASSYIAGHTGELFF.

CDR3 amino acids: CASSETGRLAINIQYF. CDR3 sequence (DNA): TGTGCCAGCAGTGAAACAGGGCGACTAGCTATTAACATTCAGTACTTC. The chain recombines TRBV6-1 with TRBJ2-4; TRBD2 is a possible D gene (7 bases). Deletions cut 2 bases from V and 7 bases from J, with 18 bases between. CDR3 size: 16 residues. Germline assignment: CDR1 MNHNS and CDR2 SASEGT.

The gene calls are TRBV7-2 and TRBJ2-1, with 7 bases that match TRBD2. This CDR3 region has 17 residues. V trimming: 6 bases; J trimming: 0 bases; junction bases outside the gene matches: 11. Germline loops: CDR1 SGHTA, CDR2 FQGNSA. CDR3 residues: CASSGLEHYRSYNEQFF. The CDR3 DNA is TGTGCCAGCAGTGGACTAGAGCACTATCGCTCCTACAATGAGCAGTTCTTC.

This sequence joins TRBV5-8 and TRBJ1-4; the match to TRBD1 covers 9 bases. V was pared by 5 bases and J by 2 bases, with 4 bases of the junction left unmatched. This CDR3 is built from 15 residues. Germline assignment: CDR1 SGHTS and CDR2 YDEGEE. Here the CDR3 reads CASSSGQGTNEKLFF. CDR3 bases: TGTGCCAGCAGTTCTGGACAGGGGACTAATGAAAAACTGTTTTTT.

The CDR3 sequence is CASTDQTAGGHYGYTF. The CDR3 nucleotides are TGTGCCAGCACCGATCAAACGGCGGGGGGCCACTATGGCTACACCTTC. The chain links TRBV28 to TRBJ1-2, with a weak D call TRBD1 (6 bases). Germline V gene sequence: CDR1 MDHEN, CDR2 SYDVKM. V was trimmed by 7 bases and J by 3 bases, leaving 21 bases between them. The CDR3 has 16 residues.

The chain recombines TRBV6-5 with TRBJ1-2, with 7 nucleotides matching TRBD1. Trimming removed 4 bases from V and 8 bases from J; junction bases left unmatched: 7. The CDR3 extends over 13 amino acids. In germline, CDR1 is MNHEY, CDR2 SVGAGI. The CDR3 sequence: CASSSRQGRGYTF. DNA for the CDR3: TGTGCCAGCAGTTCGCGACAGGGCAGGGGCTACACCTTC.

The chain couples TRBV6-6 to TRBJ1-2; D gene ambiguous. Trimming shortened V by 2 bases and J by 8 bases, and 15 bases separated the two germline ends. The length of the CDR3 is 14 residues. CDR1 is MNHNY and CDR2 is SVGAGI in the germline V gene (reference sequence). The CDR3 loop is CASSYLRESRGYTF. CDR3 coding DNA: TGTGCCAGCAGTTACCTCCGGGAGTCTCGGGGCTACACCTTC.

The chain links TRBV6-1 to TRBJ2-7, with 7 bases lining up with TRBD1. V lost 3 bases, J lost 5 bases, and 4 bases stayed unmatched. Germline CDR1 and CDR2: MNHNS and SASEGT. The CDR3 is 13 residues long. CDR3 in DNA: TGTGCCAGCAGTGAGGGACAGTCAGACGAGCAGTACTTC. It is translated as CASSEGQSDEQYF.

The rearrangement links TRBV2 to TRBJ1-2; weak D call: TRBD1 (6 bases). Germline-derived CDR1 and CDR2 are SNHLY and FYNNEI. V lost 6 bases, J lost 4 bases, and 18 bases lay in between. The CDR3 sequence is 15 residues long. The CDR3 DNA sequence: TGTGCCAGCAGGGAGGACAGCTTGAAAATCTATGGCTACACCTTC. Amino acids: CASREDSLKIYGYTF.

CDR3 bases: TGTGCCAGCAGTGAAATAGCGGGAGGTACCGGGGAGCTGTTTTTT. Amino acid sequence: CASSEIAGGTGELFF. This chain links TRBV28 with TRBJ2-2, with 10 bases matching TRBD2. The V gene's germline CDR1 is MDHEN and CDR2 SYDVKM. Losses at the gene ends were 5 bases for V and 5 bases for J; bases not matched to a gene: 5. The CDR3 length is 15 residues.

The V and J genes are TRBV5-1 and TRBJ2-2; possibly TRBD2 for D (7 bases). The CDR3 runs to 15 residues. Trimming removed 6 bases from V and 2 bases from J, with 14 bases in between. CDR1 and CDR2 (germline): SGHRS, YFSETQ. The CDR3 is CASTKGGKNTGELFF. As DNA, the CDR3 is TGCGCCAGCACGAAGGGGGGGAAAAACACCGGGGAGCTGTTTTTT.

The chain carries TRBV7-3 and TRBJ2-5; 7 positions match TRBD1. Unmatched junction bases numbered 4, after V lost 2 bases and J lost 7 bases. Germline V gene lookup returns CDR1 SGHTA and CDR2 FQGTGA. This CDR3 has 13 residues. The CDR3 sequence: CASSLDHRGTQYF. The DNA of the CDR3 is TGTGCCAGCAGCTTAGACCACAGGGGGACCCAGTACTTC.

The table lists this clone with a few counts. This chain uses TRBV6-6 with TRBJ1-2, with D possibly being TRBD1 (5 bases). V was clipped by 5 bases and J by 9 bases, with 16 bases between them. The CDR3 has 13 residues. Germline V CDR1 and CDR2: MNHNY, SVGAGI (reference sequence). In DNA, the CDR3 is TGTGCCAGCAGTCGGACCGAAGCAGGGAGCTACACCTTC. Its protein product is CASSRTEAGSYTF.